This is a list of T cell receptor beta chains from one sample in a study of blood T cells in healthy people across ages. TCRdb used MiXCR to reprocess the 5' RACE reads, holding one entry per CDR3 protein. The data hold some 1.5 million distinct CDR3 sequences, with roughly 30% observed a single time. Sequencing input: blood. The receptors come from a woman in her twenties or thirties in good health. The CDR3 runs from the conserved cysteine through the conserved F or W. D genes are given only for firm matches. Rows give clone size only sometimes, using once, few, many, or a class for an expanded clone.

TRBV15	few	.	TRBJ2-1	TGTGCCACCAGCAGAGATAGAGGACGGTACAATGAGCAGTTCTTC	CATSRDRGRYNEQFF
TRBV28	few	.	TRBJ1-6	TGTGCCAGCAGTCCCCGGGGGGAATCACCCCTCCACTTT	CASSPRGESPLHF
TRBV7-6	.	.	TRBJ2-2	TGTGCCAGCAGCCCTACAACTCGCGGGGTGGCCGGGGAGCTGTTTTTT	CASSPTTRGVAGELFF
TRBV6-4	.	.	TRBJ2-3	TGTGCCAGCAGTCCCCAGACCCAGTCAGATACGCAGTATTTT	CASSPQTQSDTQYF
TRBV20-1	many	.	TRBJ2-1	TGCAGTGCTAGAGTGGCGGAACCCTACAATGAGCAGTTCTTC	CSARVAEPYNEQFF
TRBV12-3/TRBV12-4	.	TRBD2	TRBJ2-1	TGTGCCAGCAGTTATGGGACCGGGACTAGCGGCAATGAGCAGTTCTTC	CASSYGTGTSGNEQFF
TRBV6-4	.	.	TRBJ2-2	TGTGCCAGCAGTAAGACGACCCCCGGGGAGCTGTTTTTT	CASSKTTPGELFF
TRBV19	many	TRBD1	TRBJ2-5	TGTGCCAGTAGTATCTGGGACAGAAGAGAGACCCAGTACTTC	CASSIWDRRETQYF
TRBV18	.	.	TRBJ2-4	TGTGCCAGCTCATCGTTGGACACCTTAGCCAAAAACATTCAGTACTTC	CASSSLDTLAKNIQYF
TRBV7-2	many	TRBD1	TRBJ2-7	TGTGCCAGCAGCTACGGCCGGGACAGATCCTACGAGCAGTACTTC	CASSYGRDRSYEQYF
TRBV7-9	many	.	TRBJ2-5	TGTGCCAGCAGCCGGAGGGGGGGGATAGAGACCCAGTACTTC	CASSRRGGIETQYF
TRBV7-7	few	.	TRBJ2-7	TGTGCCAGCAGCAAAAGCTCGGGACACCATCCGGACACCTACGAGCAGTACTTC	CASSKSSGHHPDTYEQYF
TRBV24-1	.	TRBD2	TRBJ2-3	TGTGCCACCAGTGATCCCAGCGGGGAGTTGGGTACGCAGTATTTT	CATSDPSGELGTQYF
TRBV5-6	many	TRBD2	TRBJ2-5	TGTGCCAGCAGCTTGGACCCCCCGGTTGTAGCGGGGGGAGAGACCCAGTACTTC	CASSLDPPVVAGGETQYF
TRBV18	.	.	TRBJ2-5	TGTGCCAGCTCACCTGGGCTAGGAGGGAAGGAGACCCAGTACTTC	CASSPGLGGKETQYF
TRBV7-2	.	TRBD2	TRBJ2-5	TGTGCCAGCAGGACCGGGGGGGGCCTGACTCCTTGGGAGACCCAGTACTTC	CASRTGGGLTPWETQYF
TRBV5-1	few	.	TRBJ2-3	TGCGCCAGCTCACCCCGAGGAAGGAAAAGCACAGATACGCAGTATTTT	CASSPRGRKSTDTQYF
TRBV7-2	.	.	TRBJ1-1	TGTGCCAGCAGCTTAGTGGGGTGGGGTGGAAACACTGAAGCTTTCTTT	CASSLVGWGGNTEAFF
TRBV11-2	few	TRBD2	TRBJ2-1	TGTGCCAGCAGCCCCCCCGGGACTAGCCACAATGAGCAGTTCTTC	CASSPPGTSHNEQFF
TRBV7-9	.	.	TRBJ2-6	TGTGCCAGCAGCCACGAGACGACTCGCGGGGCACTTGGGGCCAACGTCCTGACTTTC	CASSHETTRGALGANVLTF
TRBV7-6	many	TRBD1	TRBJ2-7	TGTGCCAGCAGCTTAGCCGGGCAGGGGGCCTACGAGCAGTACTTC	CASSLAGQGAYEQYF
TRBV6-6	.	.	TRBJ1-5	TGTGCCACCCACGGTCCTAATCAGCCCCAGCATTTT	CATHGPNQPQHF
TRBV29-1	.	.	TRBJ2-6	TGCAGCGTTGGAGTTAGGGGGGGAGTCTCTGGGGCCAACGTCCTGACTTTC	CSVGVRGGVSGANVLTF
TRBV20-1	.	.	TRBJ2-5	TGCAGTGCTCTAACTCAGCGGGAAGAGACCCAGTACTTC	CSALTQREETQYF
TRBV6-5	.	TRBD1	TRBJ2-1	TGTGCCAGCAGTTACCAAGACCACAGGGGCAACAATGAGCAGTTCTTC	CASSYQDHRGNNEQFF
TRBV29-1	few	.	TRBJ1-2	TGCAGCGTTGACCACAGGCGAGGTGGCTACACCTTC	CSVDHRRGGYTF
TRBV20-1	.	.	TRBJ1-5	TGCAGTGCTATTAGCGGGGCCTCCCAGACGCAGCATTTT	CSAISGASQTQHF
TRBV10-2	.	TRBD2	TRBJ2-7	TGCGCCAGCAGTGAGGTTAGCGGGAGCTACGAGCAGTACTTC	CASSEVSGSYEQYF
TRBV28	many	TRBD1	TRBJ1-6	TGTGCCAGCAGCGACAGGGTCGATTCACCCCTCCACTTT	CASSDRVDSPLHF
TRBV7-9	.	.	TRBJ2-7	TGTGCCAGCAGCTTAGCATCCGACTTCTACGAGCAGTACTTC	CASSLASDFYEQYF
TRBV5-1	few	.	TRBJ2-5	TGCGCCAGCAGCGGGGGACAACCCCAAGAGACCCAGTACTTC	CASSGGQPQETQYF
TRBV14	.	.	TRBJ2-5	TGTGCCAGCAGCCAAGATTGGAGTGGGGAGCAGTACTTC	CASSQDWSGEQYF
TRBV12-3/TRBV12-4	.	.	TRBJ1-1	TGTGCCAGCAGTTCATTGAGGACTGAAGCTTTCTTT	CASSSLRTEAFF
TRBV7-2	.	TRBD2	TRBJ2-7	TGTGCCAGCAGTCGGACTAGCGGGAACTCTCCCGAGCAGTACTTC	CASSRTSGNSPEQYF
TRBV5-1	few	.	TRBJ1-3	TGCGCCAGCAGGGCGGACGGGGACTCTGGAAACACCATATATTTT	CASRADGDSGNTIYF
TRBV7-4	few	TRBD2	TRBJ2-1	TGTGCCATCAGCTTAGCGCAGGGCCCCCGGGGACTAGCGATATACAATGAGCAGTTCTTC	CAISLAQGPRGLAIYNEQFF
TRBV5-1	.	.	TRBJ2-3	TGCGCCAGCAGCTTGGGTGCAACTAGTATCGCAGATACGCAGTATTTT	CASSLGATSIADTQYF
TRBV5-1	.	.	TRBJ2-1	TGCGCCAGCAGCCCCGCGGGACAGTCATACAATGGGCAGTTCTTC	CASSPAGQSYNGQFF
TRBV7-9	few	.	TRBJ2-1	TGTGCCAGCTTAAAACAGGGAGGTGAGCAGTTCTTC	CASLKQGGEQFF
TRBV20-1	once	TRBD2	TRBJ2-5	TGCAGTGCTGGGACTAGCGGGAGGGCTCCGGGAGAGACCCAGTACTTC	CSAGTSGRAPGETQYF
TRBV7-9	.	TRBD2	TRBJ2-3	TGTGCCAGCAGCGCACACCTGGGAGGGCCGGAGGCAGATACGCAGTATTTT	CASSAHLGGPEADTQYF
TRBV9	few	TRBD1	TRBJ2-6	TGTGCCAGCAGCGCAATGACAGGGCCTGGGGCCAACGTCCTGACTTTC	CASSAMTGPGANVLTF
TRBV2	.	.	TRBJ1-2	TGTGCCAGCGTCGTAGGGGCCACCTTATATGGCTACACCTTC	CASVVGATLYGYTF
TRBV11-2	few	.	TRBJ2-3	TGTGCCAGCAGCCGATTAATAGGGACTGCGCAGTATTTT	CASSRLIGTAQYF
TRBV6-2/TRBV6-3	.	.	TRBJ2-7	TGTGCCAGCAGCTCAACAGGGAGCTGCGAGCAGTACTTC	CASSSTGSCEQYF
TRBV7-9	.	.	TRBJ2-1	TGTGCCAGCAGCTTAGGAGGGGCGGTCTCCTACAATGAGCAGTTCTTC	CASSLGGAVSYNEQFF
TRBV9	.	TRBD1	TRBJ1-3	TGTGCCAGCAGCGTAGCTTGGAACAGGGGGAACACCATATATTTT	CASSVAWNRGNTIYF
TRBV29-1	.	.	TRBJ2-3	TGCAGCGTGGCCGGATTGAGGACAGCTAGCACAGATACGCAGTATTTT	CSVAGLRTASTDTQYF
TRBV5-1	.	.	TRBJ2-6	TGCGCCAGCAGCTTGGCCGCCGACTCTGGGGCCAACGTCCTGACTTTC	CASSLAADSGANVLTF
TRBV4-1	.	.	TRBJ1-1	TGCGCCAGCAGCCAAGAAACAGGGTCGAACACTGAAGCTTTCTTT	CASSQETGSNTEAFF
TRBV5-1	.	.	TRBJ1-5	TGCGCCAGCAGCTTAACCGGGACACCTAATCAGCCCCAGCATTTT	CASSLTGTPNQPQHF
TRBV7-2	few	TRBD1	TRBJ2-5	TGTGCCAGCAGCTTAGACCAGGGCGGCAGGGGGCGGGAGACCCAGTACTTC	CASSLDQGGRGRETQYF
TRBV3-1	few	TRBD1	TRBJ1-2	TGTGCCAGCAGCCAAGATTCGGAGGGGGCGCAGGGCTACACCTTC	CASSQDSEGAQGYTF